The 5 T cell receptor beta chains below all came from one sample that was sequenced in a study of identical twins. MiXCR was run by TCRdb on the 5' RACE reads, yielding one entry per CDR3 protein. Of roughly 750,000 distinct CDR3 sequences in the sample, approximately 22% were seen once. These same data were also listed under a study on T cells expressing NK-cell markers.

The source material was PBMCs. These receptor sequences come from a woman aged 18 to 35 in good health.

The chain joins TRBV7-2 to TRBJ1-2; tentatively, D is TRBD1 (6 bases). This CDR3 is 16 amino acids long. V was shortened by 2 bases and J by 0 bases, with 13 bases between the two germline ends. Germline values: CDR1 SGHTA, CDR2 FQGNSA. The DNA of the CDR3 is TGTGCCAGCAGCTTATCTAGCGACAGGACTAACTATGGCTACACCTTC. Protein: CASSLSSDRTNYGYTF.

V usage is TRBV4-1 and J usage is TRBJ2-3, with D unresolved. CDR1 and CDR2 from the germline V gene are MGHRA and YSYEKL. This CDR3 spans 13 amino acids. V was trimmed by 4 bases and J by 5 bases, leaving 10 bases between them. CDR3 DNA: TGCGCCAGCAGCCTATTGACTCAAGATACGCAGTATTTT. It yields the protein CASSLLTQDTQYF.

Concerning this clonotype: A much larger clone sits a single nucleotide away, making a read error possible. The chain uses TRBV6-2 or TRBV6-3 and TRBJ2-1; no clear D. Per germline, CDR1 MNHEY and CDR2 SVGEGT. The CDR3 has 15 amino acids. V lost 2 bases and J 0 bases, leaving 8 bases between the germline ends. CDR3: CASSYAWSSYNEQFF. In DNA form, the CDR3 reads TGTGCCAGCAGTTACGCCTGGAGCTCCTACAATGAGCAGTTCTTC.

This clonotype showed up just a few times. The chain employs TRBV4-1 and TRBJ2-5; D perhaps matches TRBD2 (6 bases). Germline CDR1 and CDR2: MGHRA and YSYEKL. The V and J ends lost 0 bases and 1 base respectively, with 9 bases between them. The CDR3 runs to 15 residues. The DNA for the CDR3 is TGCGCCAGCAGCCAAGAGTACGGGGGCCAAGAGACCCAGTACTTC. As protein: CASSQEYGGQETQYF.

The gene calls are TRBV10-2 and TRBJ2-6, with 7 nucleotides matching TRBD2. Trimming removed 8 bases from V and 0 bases from J; junction bases left unmatched: 4. The germline CDR1 and CDR2 sequences are WSHSY and SAAADI. This CDR3 is built from 15 residues. As DNA, the CDR3 is TGCGCCAGCTTAGGCGGGGGCTCTGGGGCCAACGTCCTGACTTTC. This encodes CASLGGGSGANVLTF.